This T cell receptor beta chain originates from a study of blood T cell repertoires in COVID-19. Overall study: The origin of the acute and convalescent COVID-19 samples was the United States, Italy and Spain.

Assay used: immunoSEQ multiplex PCR; TCRdb lists only in-frame clones, some missing. The data contain some 150,000 clones, around 79% of them singletons. The CDR3 length is 13 residues. Germline trimming cut 5 bases from V and 5 bases from J; bases unmatched to any gene: 5. Germline CDR1 MNHEY, CDR2 SMNVEV (reference sequence). This chain uses TRBV27 with TRBJ1-1, with TRBD1 identical over 7 bases. Source material: peripheral blood. This TCR was recovered from a woman aged 70-85 years with COVID-19, enrolled during active disease. CDR3 sequence (DNA): TGTGCCAGCAGTGACAGGGAAGGGACTGAAGCTTTCTTT. Its protein is CASSDREGTEAFF.